This T cell receptor (beta chain) originates from a study of blood T cells in healthy people across ages. A J-beta primer mix and a sample-barcoded 5' primer were used in a second PCR of about 7 to 12 cycles. Through a template-switch adaptor with 12 random nucleotides, each cDNA molecule received a tag. From the 5' RACE reads, TCRdb called clonotypes with MiXCR, one entry per CDR3 protein. The repertoire consists of more than 650,000 distinct CDR3 sequences, with about a fifth occurring once and the leading ten covering under 25%. This CDR3 is built from 11 residues. CDR1 and CDR2 (germline): SQVTM, ANQGSEA. The V gene lost 4 bases and the J gene lost 5 bases, with 8 bases spanning the gap.

The receptor comes from a man aged 65 to 85 in good health. The chain uses TRBV29-1 and TRBJ2-5; D gene uncertain. Source material: blood. The CDR3 reads CSVVVAETQYF. As DNA, the CDR3 is TGCAGCGTTGTCGTGGCCGAGACCCAGTACTTC.